The following is a T cell receptor (beta chain) sequence with its context. Sequence at one end of the junction differs from germline and may be a read error. Primers included in the PCR were 60 Vbeta and 13 Jbeta primers. The method was immunoSEQ multiplex PCR; TCRdb's version includes in-frame clones alone and lacks a portion of them. This table has 150,000 to 200,000 clones, around 80% appearing once. This specimen belongs to a study of cytomegalovirus exposure and HLA in healthy donors. The CDR3 has 15 residues. Germline V gene sequence: CDR1 SEHNR, CDR2 FQNEAQ (reference sequence). This TCR was recovered from a middle-aged man in good health and CMV-seronegative. The specimen was PBMCs. This sequence joins TRBV7-9 and TRBJ2-1; D is unresolved. CDR3 nucleotides: TGTTCCAGCAGCCGGATTGAGGTTGTCCCCCATGAGCAGTTCTTC. Translating it yields CSSSRIEVVPHEQFF.